This T cell receptor beta chain comes out of a study of blood T cells in healthy people across ages. Using a J-beta primer mix together with a sample-barcoded 5' primer, a second PCR was run for roughly 6 to 11 cycles. Each CDR3 protein gets one entry after TCRdb re-called the 5' RACE reads with MiXCR. The repertoire consists of about 650,000 distinct CDR3 sequences, with 52% occurring once and the leading ten covering approximately 13%. To note about this clonotype: One end of the junction fails to match germline, which may point to a read error.

Germline-derived CDR1 and CDR2 are SNHLY and FYNNEI. The CDR3 runs to 13 residues. Sequencing was done on a sample of blood. The V and J genes are TRBV2 and TRBJ2-7; D uncertain. The TCR originated in a woman aged 80 or older in good health. The CDR3 DNA reads as TGTGCCAGCAGTGCGCCCTTTACGGATGAGCGGTACTTC. Protein: CASSAPFTDERYF.